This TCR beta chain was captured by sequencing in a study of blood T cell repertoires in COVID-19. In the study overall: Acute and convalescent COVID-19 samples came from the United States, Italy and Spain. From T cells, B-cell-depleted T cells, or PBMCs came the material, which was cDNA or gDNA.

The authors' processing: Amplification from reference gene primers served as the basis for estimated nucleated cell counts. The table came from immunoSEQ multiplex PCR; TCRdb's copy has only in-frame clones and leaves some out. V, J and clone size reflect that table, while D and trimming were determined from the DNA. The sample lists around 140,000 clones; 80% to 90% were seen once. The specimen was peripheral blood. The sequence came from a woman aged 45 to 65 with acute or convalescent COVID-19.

CDR3 bases: TGTGCCAGCAGCCAAGATCTCCTTAGCGGGGGGGCCCAGTACTTC. Protein product: CASSQDLLSGGAQYF. The chain uses TRBV4-2 and TRBJ2-5, with 11 bases lining up with TRBD2. From germline, CDR1 is LGHNA and CDR2 YNFKEQ. Unmatched junction bases numbered 6, after V lost 0 bases and J lost 9 bases. The CDR3 sequence is 15 residues long.